This T cell receptor (beta chain) was sequenced for a study of regulatory T cells in long-lasting Graves disease. This clonotype appeared a few times. Assembly of TCR beta libraries relied on iRepertoire HTBI primers together with Arm-PCR of CDR3 regions. TCRdb re-analysed the multiplex PCR reads in MiXCR, keeping a single row per CDR3 protein. The table lists just over 600,000 distinct CDR3 sequences, 15% to 20% of them singletons. CDR1 and CDR2 from the germline V gene are MDHEN and SYDVKM. This CDR3 has 15 amino acids. Unmatched junction bases numbered 7, after V lost 5 bases and J lost 6 bases. Time point given: newly diagnosed GD, antithyroid drugs for less than 3 months. PBMC-extracted RNA yielded the TCR library. This sample was shared with a second study, whose subject was T cells in Graves' hyperthyroidism and ophthalmopathy.

This receptor was identified in a woman aged 30 to 39 with Graves disease. This sample comprised peripheral blood mononuclear cells (PBMCs), obtained at new diagnosis, from a patient treated with antithyroid drugs. The rearrangement uses TRBV28 and TRBJ1-5; 10 positions match TRBD1. The CDR3 loop reads CASSRQGAGSQPQHF. The DNA of the CDR3 is TGTGCCAGCAGTCGACAGGGGGCGGGTAGTCAGCCCCAGCATTTT.